This TCR beta chain was profiled in a study of blood T cell repertoires in COVID-19 (dated by TCRdb to about 2020). General notes on the study: The collaborator samples originated in the United States, Italy and Spain and spanned the acute and convalescent phases of COVID-19. Samples were obtained from the ongoing ImmuneRACE study (first 160 participants) and from approximately 1,200 subjects provided by 6 global collaborators. Subjects who had been exposed to COVID-19, were actively infected with it, or had recovered from it provided the deeply sampled blood TCRbeta repertoires that made up the dataset. The prospective study material was composed of cDNA or gDNA derived from T cells, B-cell-depleted T cells, or PBMCs. Nearly every sample came with metadata listing a de-identified subject ID, COVID-19 status, age in years and sex. The repertoires were released in a freely available public database intended as a resource for research on the immune response to SARS-CoV-2. Where HLA class I and class II types were available, the types were taken from metadata supplied by the sample provider, not from assay-based typing.

TCRbeta CDR3 regions were amplified from genomic DNA using the immunoSEQ Assay, a bias-controlled multiplex PCR. The authors' analysis ran thus. Nucleated cell counts per sample were estimated from amplification of reference gene primers within the assay. Sequence reads were collapsed and filtered to measure the absolute abundance of every unique TCRbeta CDR3 rearrangement. For each sample, productive Simpson clonality was calculated by taking the square root of Simpson's diversity index across productive rearrangements. TCRdb holds this immuneACCESS table with in-frame rearrangements only. Some clones are missing; in checked studies, unresolved V genes explain under half, and the rest has no known cause. The V and J calls and clone size are taken from that table; D and trimming were inferred from the DNA. The sample table records approximately 200,000 clones; approximately 80% of these occur just once. The leading ten clones occupy around 11% of the sample.

The germline V gene supplies CDR1 SGHAT and CDR2 FQNNGV. The CDR3 has 14 amino acids, counting the end cysteine and phenylalanine. Of all the DNA, just the CDR3 is kept, 42 bases in frame from base 1. Germline trimming: 5 bases from V, 2 bases from J; junction bases outside gene matches: 1. What the work shows at the level of the full study, not this receptor alone: How much clinical and demographic metadata was included differed by source and by participant, and the metadata was provided uncurated.

Comment on this clone: Its antigen is unknown. Base-call qualities are not available, and no considerably larger clone is one nucleotide away.

Whole blood was collected in K2EDTA tubes by collaborating institutions according to the institutions' own protocols. For TCRbeta analysis, collaborators shipped samples as frozen whole blood, isolated PBMCs, or DNA extracted from either of those sample types. Recombination connected TRBV11-2 to TRBJ1-1, and TRBD1 aligns with 11 junction nucleotides. Source material: peripheral blood. This clonotype was sampled from a woman in her forties or fifties with acute or convalescent COVID-19. Here is the DNA: TGTGCCAGCAGCAGGACAGGGGGCAACACTGAAGCTTTCTTT. Its protein reads: CASSRTGGNTEAFF.